The subject of this entry is one T cell receptor (beta chain). Under the authors' procedure: Reference gene primer amplification in the assay estimated nucleated cell counts. The table came from immunoSEQ multiplex PCR; TCRdb's copy has only in-frame clones and leaves some out. For V, J and clone size, that table is used; D and trimming come from the DNA. Of 120,000 to 150,000 clones listed, around three quarters are singletons. This entry comes from a study of blood T cell repertoires in COVID-19. Turning to the study itself: Acute and convalescent COVID-19 samples came from the United States, Italy and Spain. PBMCs, B-cell-depleted T cells, or T cells provided the cDNA or gDNA that made up the material.

The CDR3 extends over 13 amino acids. From germline, CDR1 is MNHEY and CDR2 SVGAGI. V lost 8 bases and J lost 0; bases outside the gene matches: 3. Material: peripheral blood. This chain connects TRBV6-5 to TRBJ1-1, with 7 bases matching TRBD1. The source of this sequence is a man aged 45-60 years with acute or convalescent COVID-19. Written as DNA, the CDR3 is TGTGCCAGCCGACAGGGCTTGAACACTGAAGCTTTCTTT. This translates into CASRQGLNTEAFF.